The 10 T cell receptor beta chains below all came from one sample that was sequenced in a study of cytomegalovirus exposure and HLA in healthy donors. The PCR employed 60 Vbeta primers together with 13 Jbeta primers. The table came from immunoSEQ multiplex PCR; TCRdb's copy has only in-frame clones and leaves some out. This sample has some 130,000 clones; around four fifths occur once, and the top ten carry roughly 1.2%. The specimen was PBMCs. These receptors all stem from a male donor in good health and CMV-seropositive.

CDR3 sequence (DNA): TGTGCCAGCAGCGTAGAGATTGCGGGAGGGAAAGAGACCCAGTACTTC. Translating it yields CASSVEIAGGKETQYF. This chain connects TRBV9 to TRBJ2-5, with 9 bases lining up with TRBD2. Germline V lookup: CDR1 SGDLS, CDR2 YYNGEE. V dropped 0 bases and J dropped 3; count of bases not matched to a gene: 6. CDR3 length equals 16 residues.

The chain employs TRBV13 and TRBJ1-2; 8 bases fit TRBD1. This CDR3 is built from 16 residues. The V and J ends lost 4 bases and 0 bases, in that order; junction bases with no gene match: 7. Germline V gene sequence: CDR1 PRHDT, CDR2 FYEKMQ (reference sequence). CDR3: CASSSFRDRSNYGYTF. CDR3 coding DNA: TGTGCCAGCAGCTCCTTCCGGGACAGGTCTAACTATGGCTACACCTTC.

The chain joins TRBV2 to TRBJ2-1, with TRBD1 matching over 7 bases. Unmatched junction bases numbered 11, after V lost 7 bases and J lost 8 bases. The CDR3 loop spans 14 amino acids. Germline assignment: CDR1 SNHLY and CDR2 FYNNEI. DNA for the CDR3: TGTGCCAGCAAGAGGGGGCCTCGGTCCGATGAGCAGTTCTTC. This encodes CASKRGPRSDEQFF.

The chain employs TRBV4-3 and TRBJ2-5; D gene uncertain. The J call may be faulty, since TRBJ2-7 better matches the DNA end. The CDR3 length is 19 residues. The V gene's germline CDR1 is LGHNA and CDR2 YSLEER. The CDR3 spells CASSQDRPYGSAATYEQYF. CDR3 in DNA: TGCGCCAGCAGCCAAGATAGGCCCTACGGGTCAGCAGCGACCTACGAGCAGTACTTC.

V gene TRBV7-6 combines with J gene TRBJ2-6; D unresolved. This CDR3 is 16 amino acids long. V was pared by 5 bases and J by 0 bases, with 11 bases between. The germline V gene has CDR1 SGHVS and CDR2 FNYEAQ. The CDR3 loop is CASSPSQNSGANVLTF. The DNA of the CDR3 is TGTGCCAGCAGCCCCTCACAAAACTCTGGGGCCAACGTCCTGACTTTC.

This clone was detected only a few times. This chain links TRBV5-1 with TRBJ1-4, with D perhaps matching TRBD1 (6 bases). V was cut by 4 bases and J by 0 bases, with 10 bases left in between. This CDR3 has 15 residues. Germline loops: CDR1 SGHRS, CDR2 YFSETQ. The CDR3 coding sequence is TGCGCCAGCAGCCGACAGGACCCAACTAATGAAAAACTGTTTTTT. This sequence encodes CASSRQDPTNEKLFF.

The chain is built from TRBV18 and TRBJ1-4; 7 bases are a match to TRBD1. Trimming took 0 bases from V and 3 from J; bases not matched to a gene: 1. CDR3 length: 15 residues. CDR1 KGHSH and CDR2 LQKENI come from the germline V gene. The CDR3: CASSPPGTANEKLFF. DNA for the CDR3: TGTGCCAGCTCACCACCGGGGACAGCTAATGAAAAACTGTTTTTT.

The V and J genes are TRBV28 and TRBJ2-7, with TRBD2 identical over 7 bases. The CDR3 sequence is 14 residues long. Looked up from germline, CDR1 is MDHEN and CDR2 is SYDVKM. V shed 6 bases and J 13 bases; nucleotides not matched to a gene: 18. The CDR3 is CASSLIVFPGRVYF. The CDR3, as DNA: TGTGCCAGCAGCTTAATAGTTTTCCCGGGGAGGGTATACTTC.

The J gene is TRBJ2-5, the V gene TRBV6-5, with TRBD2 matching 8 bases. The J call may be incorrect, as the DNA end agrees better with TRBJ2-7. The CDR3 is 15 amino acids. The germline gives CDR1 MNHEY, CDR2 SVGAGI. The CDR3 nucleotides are TGTGCCAGCAGTTACCGCGGCGGGGGGTCCTACGAGCAGTACTTC. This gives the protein CASSYRGGGSYEQYF.

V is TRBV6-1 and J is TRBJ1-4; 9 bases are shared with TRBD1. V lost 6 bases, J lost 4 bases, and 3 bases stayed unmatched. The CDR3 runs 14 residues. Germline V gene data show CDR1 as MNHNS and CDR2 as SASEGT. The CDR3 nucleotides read TGTGCCAGCAGACCGGGACAGGGTAATGAAAAACTGTTTTTT. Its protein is CASRPGQGNEKLFF.